The text below deals with one TCR beta chain. Its matching antigen is unknown. The data were taken from a study of identical twins. Trimming removed 1 base from V and 3 bases from J, with 10 bases in between. Per germline, CDR1 SEHNR and CDR2 FQNEAQ (reference sequence). The CDR3 contains 14 residues. General study findings and limits: The study found weaker excess twin sharing in beta out-of-frame sequences. Not following the same donors, the study drew its conclusions from cross-sectional statistical analysis. Out-of-frame alpha sequences that twins shared showed excess low generation probability. Clonotypes of the beta chain that were abundant in cord blood carried fewer insertions (memory repertoires showed none).

TCRdb independently ran MiXCR on the 5' RACE reads; one entry per CDR3 protein. In the table there are approximately 410,000 distinct CDR3 sequences, around a sixth of which are singletons. Sequencing used naive T cells sorted from blood. This TCR came from a man aged 45-60 years in good health. This chain joins TRBV7-9 and TRBJ2-7; D is unresolved. This CDR3 is CASSLGVVGYEQYF. The CDR3 DNA follows: TGTGCCAGCAGCTTAGGGGTCGTAGGCTACGAGCAGTACTTC.